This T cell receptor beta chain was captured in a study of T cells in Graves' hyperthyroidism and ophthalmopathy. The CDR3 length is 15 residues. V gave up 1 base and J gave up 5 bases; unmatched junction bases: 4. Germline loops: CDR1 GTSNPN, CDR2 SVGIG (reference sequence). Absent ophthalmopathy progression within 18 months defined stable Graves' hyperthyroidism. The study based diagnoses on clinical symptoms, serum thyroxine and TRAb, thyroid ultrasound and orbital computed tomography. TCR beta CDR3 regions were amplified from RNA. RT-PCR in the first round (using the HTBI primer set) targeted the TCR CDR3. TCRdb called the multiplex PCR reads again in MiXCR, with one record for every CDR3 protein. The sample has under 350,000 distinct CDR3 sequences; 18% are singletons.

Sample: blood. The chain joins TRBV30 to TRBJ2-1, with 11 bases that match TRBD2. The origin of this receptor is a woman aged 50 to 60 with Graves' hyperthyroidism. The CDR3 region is CAWSALAGGDNEQFF. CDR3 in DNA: TGTGCCTGGAGTGCCCTAGCGGGAGGAGACAATGAGCAGTTCTTC.